This entry lists 20 T cell receptor beta chains sequenced from one sample in a study of type 1 regulatory T cells. Using its own MiXCR run on the reads, TCRdb lists one record per CDR3 protein. The sample contains tens of thousands of distinct CDR3 sequences, roughly 20% of which appear only once. Which antigens these TCRs recognize remains unknown. Findings and caveats of the study: Compared with non-type 1 regulatory T cells, type 1 regulatory T cells showed a more restricted TCR repertoire.

Sequenced material: cultured type 1 regulatory T (Tr1) cells, either the whole culture or a sorted fraction (not recorded which). The receptors were sampled from a human donor in good health.

This clonotype rates as medium-sized. The chain couples TRBV10-3 to TRBJ1-1; D call uncertain. Germline V gene sequence: CDR1 ENHRY, CDR2 SYGVKD. The CDR3 has 12 residues. Trimming cost V 3 bases and J 7 bases, with 9 bases left between them. CDR3 loop: CAISEQYGEAFF. The CDR3 nucleotides are TGTGCCATCAGTGAACAGTATGGTGAAGCTTTCTTT.

The chain joins TRBV29-1 to TRBJ2-7; the match to TRBD1 covers 9 bases. Germline loops: CDR1 SQVTM, CDR2 ANQGSEA. The CDR3 contains 14 residues. V shed 4 bases, J shed 6 bases, and the junction held 10 bases outside the gene matches. The CDR3 coding sequence is TGCAGCGTTGGGGGTCCGGGACAGGGAAGCGAGCAGTACTTC. Its protein product is CSVGGPGQGSEQYF.

The J gene is TRBJ2-2, the V gene TRBV5-7; 14 bases align to TRBD2. TRBV5-7 is designated an ORF whose function remains uncertain. Germline trimming cut 6 bases from V and 1 base from J; bases unmatched to any gene: 5. The CDR3 sequence is 17 residues long. The CDR3, as DNA: TGTGCCAGCAACGGACTAGCGGGAGGCGTGAACACCGGGGAGCTGTTTTTT. This translates into CASNGLAGGVNTGELFF.

J is TRBJ1-2 and V is TRBV7-6, with D perhaps TRBD1 (6 bases). CDR1 and CDR2 from the germline V gene are SGHVS and FNYEAQ. Trimming stripped 4 bases from V and 4 bases from J, with 13 bases between. The CDR3 has 14 amino acids. The CDR3 DNA reads TGTGCCAGCAGCTCAACAGGGTTTGGCTATGGCTACACCTTC. Translation: CASSSTGFGYGYTF.

As to this clonotype: The junction departs from germline at one end; a sequencing error may be responsible. The chain joins TRBV5-1 to TRBJ2-3, with D possibly TRBD2 on 6 matching bases. This CDR3 comprises 15 residues. The germline V gene has CDR1 SGHRS and CDR2 YFSETQ. CDR3 nucleotide sequence: TGCGCCAGCGGCTTAAGCGGTGGAGGGGTTGATACGCAGTATTTT. Translated: CASGLSGGGVDTQYF.

By its share, this clonotype is medium-sized. This chain connects TRBV5-1 to TRBJ2-7, with TRBD1 as a possible D gene (7 bases). V was pared by 3 bases and J by 6 bases, with 16 bases between. The CDR3 spans 14 residues. The germline V gene has CDR1 SGHRS and CDR2 YFSETQ. CDR3 sequence reads: CASSWAQGGGEQYF. As DNA, the CDR3 is TGCGCCAGCAGCTGGGCCCAGGGGGGTGGCGAGCAGTACTTC.

The sample holds a few counts of this clonotype. The chain carries TRBV29-1 and TRBJ2-3; D is ambiguous. The CDR3 totals 13 residues. Trimming removed 3 bases at V and 0 bases at J, with 7 bases between. Germline CDR1 is SQVTM and CDR2 is ANQGSEA. The CDR3 sequence is CSVDSVSTDTQYF. The CDR3 coding sequence is TGCAGCGTTGATTCGGTTAGCACAGATACGCAGTATTTT.

In its sample, this clonotype was seen a few times. V is TRBV29-1 and J is TRBJ2-3; the D gene is possibly TRBD2 (5 bases). V was trimmed by 5 bases and J by 6 bases, leaving 12 bases between them. The CDR3 length is 12 residues. From germline, CDR1 is SQVTM and CDR2 ANQGSEA. Written as DNA, the CDR3 is TGCAGCGTTCGAGGGCCGTGGGATACGCAGTATTTT. Its translation: CSVRGPWDTQYF.

In its sample, this clonotype ranks as medium-sized. V and J are TRBV7-2 and TRBJ2-5, with D unresolved. Trimming cost V 1 base and J 5 bases, with 11 bases left between them. The CDR3 loop spans 14 amino acids. The V gene's germline CDR1 is SGHTA and CDR2 FQGNSA. CDR3 region: CASSLGGGRETQYF. In DNA form, the CDR3 reads TGTGCCAGCAGCTTAGGAGGTGGGCGGGAGACCCAGTACTTC.

CDR3 residues: CATRGDSDRELFF. The CDR3 coding sequence is TGTGCCACCAGGGGAGACAGTGACCGGGAGCTGTTTTTT. The gene calls are TRBV19 and TRBJ2-2; tentatively, D is TRBD1 (6 bases). The V gene lost 10 bases and the J gene lost 9 bases, with 18 bases spanning the gap. There are 13 residues in the CDR3. The germline V gene encodes CDR1 LNHDA and CDR2 SQIVND (reference sequence). Variable domain in full (rest from reference TRBV19 and TRBJ2-2): DGGITQSPKYLFRKEGQNVTLSCEQNLNHDAMYWYRQDPGQGLRLIYYSQIVNDFQKGDIAEGYSVSREKKESFPLTVTSAQKNPTAFYLCATRGDSDRELFFGEGSRLTVL.

With regard to this clonotype: This CDR3 is missing its conserved last phenylalanine or tryptophan, likely due to a read error. The rearrangement uses TRBV20-1 and TRBJ2-7; the D is unclear. The CDR3 runs to 11 residues. V dropped 6 bases and J dropped 5 bases, with 11 bases sitting between them. The germline gives CDR1 DFQATT, CDR2 SNEGSKA (reference sequence). This chain's CDR3 is CSAPRMDEQYL. The CDR3, as DNA: TGCAGTGCCCCAAGGATGGACGAGCAGTACCTC.

This clonotype was seen a handful of times. The V gene is TRBV30, the J gene TRBJ2-2; D could derive from TRBD1 or TRBD2 (5 bases each). The V gene's germline CDR1 is GTSNPN and CDR2 SVGIG (reference sequence). The V end lost 2 bases, the J end lost 6 bases, and 10 bases lay between the germline ends. This CDR3 is built from 13 residues. CDR3 coding DNA: TGTGCCTGGAGTCGGGGCTTCCCCGGGGAGCTGTTTTTT. This encodes CAWSRGFPGELFF.

This clonotype came up a few times. This chain's CDR3 is CSARDRGRGGPQHF. The CDR3, as DNA: TGCAGTGCTAGAGATCGCGGTCGAGGAGGGCCCCAGCATTTT. The chain uses TRBV20-1 and TRBJ1-5; D gene uncertain. V shed 0 bases and J shed 9 bases, with 15 bases lying between them. There are 14 residues in the CDR3. In germline, CDR1 is DFQATT, CDR2 SNEGSKA (reference sequence).

This clonotype was observed a few times. The chain uses TRBV30 and TRBJ1-1; D may be TRBD1 (5 bases). This CDR3 region has 10 residues. Germline CDR1 reads GTSNPN; CDR2 reads SVGIG (reference sequence). As DNA, the CDR3 is TGTGCTGGGGGAAGGACTGAAGCTTTCTTT. It encodes CAGGRTEAFF.

The table lists this clonotype with a few counts. The V and J genes are TRBV20-1 and TRBJ2-5; D is undetermined. The CDR3 has 12 amino acids. CDR1 and CDR2 (germline): DFQATT, SNEGSKA (reference sequence). V was clipped by 0 bases and J by 5 bases, with 7 bases between them. The CDR3 sequence is CSARDQRETQYF. The CDR3 bases are TGCAGTGCTAGAGATCAGAGGGAGACCCAGTACTTC.

The chain employs TRBV20-1 and TRBJ2-1; perhaps TRBD2 as D (5 bases). The germline V gene encodes CDR1 DFQATT and CDR2 SNEGSKA (reference sequence). V lost 0 bases and J 0 bases, leaving 6 bases between the germline ends. This CDR3 comprises 14 residues. Here the CDR3 reads CSARDRGSYNEQFF. The CDR3 bases are TGCAGTGCTAGAGATCGGGGCTCCTACAATGAGCAGTTCTTC.

This clonotype was counted at least ten times. The rearrangement joins TRBV10-3 to TRBJ2-5; no clear D gene. CDR1 and CDR2 (germline): ENHRY, SYGVKD. CDR3 length: 11 amino acids. V gave up 8 bases and J gave up 5 bases, with 9 bases separating them. CDR3 sequence reads: CAISNLETQYF. The CDR3 DNA sequence: TGTGCCATCTCTAATCTTGAGACCCAGTACTTC.

The CDR3 sequence is CASSFRGLARDEQFF. CDR3 sequence (DNA): TGTGCCAGCAGCTTCCGGGGTCTAGCAAGAGATGAGCAGTTCTTC. The chain couples TRBV5-6 to TRBJ2-1; perhaps TRBD2 as D (5 bases). CDR1 and CDR2 (germline): SGHDT, YYEEEE. The V gene lost 2 bases and the J gene lost 8 bases, with 17 bases spanning the gap. This CDR3 spans 15 amino acids.

This clonotype appeared a few times. The chain links TRBV11-2 to TRBJ1-4; D gene unclear. Germline CDR1 reads SGHAT; CDR2 reads FQNNGV. V shed 5 bases and J shed 5 bases, with 6 bases lying between them. CDR3 size: 12 residues. CDR3 in amino acids: CASSTQNEKLFF. The CDR3 DNA is TGTGCCAGCAGCACTCAAAATGAAAAACTGTTTTTT. Based on the CDR3 plus reference TRBV11-2 and TRBJ1-4, the full variable domain is EAGVAQSPRYKIIEKRQSVAFWCNPISGHATLYWYQQILGQGPKLLIQFQNNGVVDDSQLPKDRFSAERLKGVDSTLKIQPAKLEDSAVYLCASSTQNEKLFFGSGTQLSVL.

The J gene is TRBJ2-2, the V gene TRBV15; a weak D match, TRBD2 (6 bases). V lost 10 bases to trimming and J lost 1 base, with 13 bases between them. The germline gives CDR1 LNHNV, CDR2 YYDKDF (reference sequence). This CDR3 contains 14 residues. The CDR3 loop is CAIGMGGNTGELFF. The CDR3 coding sequence is TGTGCCATTGGGATGGGGGGGAACACCGGGGAGCTGTTTTTT.